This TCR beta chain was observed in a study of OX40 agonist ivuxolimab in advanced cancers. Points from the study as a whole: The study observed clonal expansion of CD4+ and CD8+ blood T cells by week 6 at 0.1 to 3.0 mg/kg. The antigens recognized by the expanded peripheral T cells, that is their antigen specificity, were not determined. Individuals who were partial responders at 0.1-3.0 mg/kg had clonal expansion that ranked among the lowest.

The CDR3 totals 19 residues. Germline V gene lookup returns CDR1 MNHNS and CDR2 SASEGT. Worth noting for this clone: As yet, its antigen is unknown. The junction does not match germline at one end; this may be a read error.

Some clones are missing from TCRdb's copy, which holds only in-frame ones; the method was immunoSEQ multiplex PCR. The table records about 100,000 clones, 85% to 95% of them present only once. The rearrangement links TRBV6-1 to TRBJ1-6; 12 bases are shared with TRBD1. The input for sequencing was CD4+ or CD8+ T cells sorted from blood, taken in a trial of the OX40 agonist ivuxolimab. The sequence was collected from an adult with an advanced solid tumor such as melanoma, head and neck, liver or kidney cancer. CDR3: CASREDGTGGFSYNSPLHF. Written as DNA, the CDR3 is TGTGCCAGCAGAGAAGATGGGACAGGGGGCTTCTCCTATAATTCACCCCTCCACTTT.